The 30 T cell receptor beta chains presented below share a single source sample, sequenced in a study of cytomegalovirus exposure and HLA in healthy donors. Amplification used 60 Vbeta primers and 13 Jbeta primers. Measured with immunoSEQ multiplex PCR; TCRdb has only the in-frame clones, and not every one. This table has 100,000 to 150,000 clones, 60% to 85% appearing once. The specimen sequenced was PBMCs. All receptors derive from a woman aged 40 to 55 in good health and CMV-seronegative.

The chain carries TRBV20-1 and TRBJ2-5, with D perhaps matching TRBD1 (6 bases). Germline CDR1 is DFQATT and CDR2 is SNEGSKA (reference sequence). This CDR3 contains 10 residues. V lost 6 bases to trimming and J lost 14 bases, with 16 bases between them. The CDR3 DNA reads TGCAGTGCAAGCCTCGGGACACCTTACTTC. It translates to CSASLGTPYF.

The chain couples TRBV10-3 to TRBJ2-5; D may be TRBD2 (6 bases). V dropped 11 bases and J dropped 2 bases, with 24 bases sitting between them. From germline, CDR1 is ENHRY and CDR2 SYGVKD. This CDR3 contains 16 residues. The CDR3 bases are TGTGCCTCAGATCCCGGGGGTTCGGGGTGGCAAGAGACCCAGTACTTC. Residues: CASDPGGSGWQETQYF.

This chain uses TRBV6-1 with TRBJ1-6, with D hard to call. This CDR3 has 13 amino acids. CDR1 and CDR2 (germline): MNHNS, SASEGT. Trimming stripped 6 bases from V and 8 bases from J, with 11 bases between. Here the CDR3 DNA reads TGTGCCAGCAGACCTCACCAGGATTCACCCCTCCACTTT. This sequence encodes CASRPHQDSPLHF.

V gene TRBV7-8 combines with J gene TRBJ2-4, with 11 positions matching TRBD2. After removal of 7 bases from V and 11 bases from J, the junction contained 13 bases not matched to a gene. CDR1 SGHVS and CDR2 FQNEAQ come from the germline V gene. The CDR3 runs 15 residues. CDR3 residues: CASNTGLAGGGVQYF. The CDR3 coding sequence is TGTGCCAGCAACACGGGGCTAGCGGGGGGAGGGGTTCAGTACTTC. Full variable domain (outside the CDR3, taken from reference TRBV7-8 and TRBJ2-4): GAGVSQSPRYKVAKRGQDVALRCDPISGHVSLFWYQQALGQGPEFLTYFQNEAQLDKSGLPSDRFFAERPEGSVSTLKIQRTQQEDSAVYLCASNTGLAGGGVQYFGAGTRLSVL.

V usage is TRBV28 and J usage is TRBJ2-7; TRBD1 is a possible D gene (7 bases). The germline CDR1 and CDR2 sequences are MDHEN and SYDVKM. The length of the CDR3 is 15 residues. The germline V and J ends were trimmed by 6 bases and 2 bases, with 17 bases remaining between them. This chain's CDR3 is CASSSPAGGTYEQYF. CDR3 bases: TGTGCCAGCAGCTCCCCGGCAGGGGGGACCTACGAGCAGTACTTC.

This chain joins TRBV6-1 and TRBJ2-7; D unclear. The ends were cut back, 3 bases at V and 3 bases at J, with 6 bases in the middle. Per germline, CDR1 MNHNS and CDR2 SASEGT. The CDR3 has 12 amino acids. The CDR3 DNA sequence: TGTGCCAGCAGTGAGGCCTTCTACGAGCAGTACTTC. Translation gives CASSEAFYEQYF.

This chain links TRBV6-1 with TRBJ2-1, with D perhaps TRBD2 (5 bases). The CDR3 is 15 amino acids. Germline CDR1 MNHNS, CDR2 SASEGT. V was trimmed by 6 bases and J by 0 bases, leaving 12 bases between them. The CDR3 spells CASRTGVSSYNEQFF. The CDR3 DNA sequence: TGTGCCAGCAGGACCGGGGTAAGCTCCTACAATGAGCAGTTCTTC.

The chain combines TRBV30 with TRBJ2-3; 8 bases agree with TRBD1. CDR1 GTSNPN and CDR2 SVGIG come from the germline V gene (reference sequence). J was trimmed by 0 bases and V by 5 bases; bases with no gene match: 7. The CDR3 length is 15 residues. The CDR3 coding sequence is TGTGCCTGGGGTCTCGGGACAGGTAGCACAGATACGCAGTATTTT. Its translation: CAWGLGTGSTDTQYF. Full variable domain (rest looked up from reference TRBV30 and TRBJ2-3): SQTIHQWPATLVQPVGSPLSLECTVEGTSNPNLYWYRQAAGRGLQLLFYSVGIGQISSEVPQNLSASRPQDRQFILSSKKLLLSDSGFYLCAWGLGTGSTDTQYFGPGTRLTVL.

The chain couples TRBV9 to TRBJ2-3; no firm D call. Germline lookup yields CDR1 SGDLS and CDR2 YYNGEE. This CDR3 region has 14 residues. V lost 0 bases to trimming and J lost 0 bases, with 5 bases between them. DNA of the CDR3: TGTGCCAGCAGCGTAGGAGGTAGCACAGATACGCAGTATTTT. Its translation: CASSVGGSTDTQYF.

This chain connects TRBV19 to TRBJ1-1; D remains unclear. Trimming removed 3 bases at V and 4 bases at J, with 9 bases between. In germline, CDR1 is LNHDA, CDR2 SQIVND (reference sequence). This CDR3 is built from 13 residues. The CDR3 sequence is CASSISLFTEAFF. In DNA form, the CDR3 reads TGTGCCAGTAGTATCAGTCTGTTCACTGAAGCTTTCTTT. Variable domain in full (rest from reference TRBV19 and TRBJ1-1): DGGITQSPKYLFRKEGQNVTLSCEQNLNHDAMYWYRQDPGQGLRLIYYSQIVNDFQKGDIAEGYSVSREKKESFPLTVTSAQKNPTAFYLCASSISLFTEAFFGQGTRLTVV.

The V and J genes are TRBV23-1 and TRBJ1-1; D may be TRBD1 (6 bases). TRBV23-1 is an open reading frame whose function is uncertain. The CDR3 has 14 residues. Deletions cut 4 bases from V and 3 bases from J, with 12 bases between. Here the CDR3 DNA reads TGCGCCAGCAGTCGGCGGGGGCTGGACACTGAAGCTTTCTTT. Translating gives CASSRRGLDTEAFF.

The sample holds a few counts of this clone. The rearrangement uses TRBV4-1 and TRBJ2-3; TRBD2 is a possible D gene (6 bases). The germline gives CDR1 MGHRA, CDR2 YSYEKL. The ends were cut back, 0 bases at V and 5 bases at J, with 9 bases in the middle. The CDR3 loop spans 14 amino acids. In nucleotides, the CDR3 is TGCGCCAGCAGCCAAGACCTGGGGGGAGATACGCAGTATTTT. Amino acids: CASSQDLGGDTQYF.

CDR3 sequence (DNA): TGTGCCAGCAGCTCGGGACAGCTCACTGAAGCTTTCTTT. It encodes CASSSGQLTEAFF. The gene calls are TRBV28 and TRBJ1-1; 7 nucleotides align to TRBD1. The CDR3 length is 13 residues. V shed 6 bases, J shed 4 bases, and the junction held 5 bases outside the gene matches. The germline V gene encodes CDR1 MDHEN and CDR2 SYDVKM. Supplemented by reference TRBV28 and TRBJ1-1, the full variable domain reads DVKVTQSSRYLVKRTGEKVFLECVQDMDHENMFWYRQDPGLGLRLIYFSYDVKMKEKGDIPEGYSVSREKKERFSLILESASTNQTSMYLCASSSGQLTEAFFGQGTRLTVV.

J is TRBJ1-1 and V is TRBV2, with D perhaps matching TRBD1 (5 bases). The V gene lost 1 base and the J gene lost 0 bases, with 12 bases spanning the gap. The germline V gene has CDR1 SNHLY and CDR2 FYNNEI. This CDR3 is 16 amino acids long. Here the CDR3 reads CASSEEIQALNTEAFF. In DNA, the CDR3 is TGTGCCAGCAGTGAAGAGATACAGGCTTTGAACACTGAAGCTTTCTTT.

This clone turned up a few times. CDR3 nucleotides: TGTGCCAGCATCGCGTTTCCAGGTGGCTACACCTTC. Its protein product is CASIAFPGGYTF. The J gene is TRBJ1-2, the V gene TRBV28; D remains ambiguous. This CDR3 spans 12 amino acids. Germline V CDR1 and CDR2: MDHEN, SYDVKM. The V end was cut by 7 bases, the J end by 7 bases, with 13 bases between.

This chain links TRBV7-9 with TRBJ1-4; 10 positions agree with TRBD1. V lost 4 bases and J lost 8; bases outside the gene matches: 10. This CDR3 region has 16 residues. Germline V CDR1 and CDR2: SEHNR, FQNEAQ (reference sequence). The CDR3, as DNA: TGTGCCAGCAGCTCGCCACTTGGACAGGGGGAAGAAAAACTGTTTTTT. The encoded protein is CASSSPLGQGEEKLFF.

This chain joins TRBV6-1 and TRBJ1-2; perhaps TRBD1 as D (5 bases). V lost 4 bases to trimming and J lost 0 bases, with 6 bases between them. Germline loops: CDR1 MNHNS, CDR2 SASEGT. The CDR3 totals 13 residues. The CDR3 nucleotides are TGTGCCAGCAGTGTGACAGCTAACTATGGCTACACCTTC. The encoded protein is CASSVTANYGYTF.

The gene calls are TRBV28 and TRBJ1-1, with 7 bases fitting TRBD1. V lost 9 bases to trimming and J lost 4 bases; unmatched junction nucleotides: 8. The CDR3 runs 13 residues. Germline CDR1 is MDHEN and CDR2 is SYDVKM. The CDR3 coding sequence is TGTGCCAGAAGGGCCAGGGGGGTCACTGAAGCTTTCTTT. This translates into CARRARGVTEAFF. Full variable domain (missing parts from reference TRBV28 and TRBJ1-1): DVKVTQSSRYLVKRTGEKVFLECVQDMDHENMFWYRQDPGLGLRLIYFSYDVKMKEKGDIPEGYSVSREKKERFSLILESASTNQTSMYLCARRARGVTEAFFGQGTRLTVV.

The chain recombines TRBV27 with TRBJ2-1; 12 nucleotides agree with TRBD2. The V gene end was trimmed by 6 bases and the J gene end by 12 bases; junction bases not matched to a gene: 6. CDR3 length equals 13 residues. Germline CDR1 MNHEY, CDR2 SMNVEV (reference sequence). The CDR3 region has the DNA TGTGCCAGCAGCCCTAGCGGGGGGGTCGGGCAGTTCTTC. It specifies CASSPSGGVGQFF.

J is TRBJ2-1 and V is TRBV7-9; a possible D gene is TRBD2 (6 bases). The CDR3 contains 13 residues. CDR1 is SEHNR, CDR2 FQNEAQ, per germline (reference sequence). The V end was cut by 8 bases, the J end by 7 bases, with 15 bases between. CDR3 in amino acids: CASLQGGWNEQFF. The CDR3 nucleotides are TGTGCCAGCCTCCAGGGAGGATGGAATGAGCAGTTCTTC.

The V call is TRBV19, the J call TRBJ2-5; 9 positions agree with TRBD1. Germline trimming cut 3 bases from V and 4 bases from J; bases unmatched to any gene: 3. The CDR3 spans 14 residues. CDR1 is LNHDA, CDR2 SQIVND, per germline (reference sequence). This CDR3 is CASSMGTGRETQYF. The CDR3, as DNA: TGTGCCAGTAGTATGGGGACAGGGCGAGAGACCCAGTACTTC. Full variable domain (missing parts from reference TRBV19 and TRBJ2-5): DGGITQSPKYLFRKEGQNVTLSCEQNLNHDAMYWYRQDPGQGLRLIYYSQIVNDFQKGDIAEGYSVSREKKESFPLTVTSAQKNPTAFYLCASSMGTGRETQYFGPGTRLLVL.

The CDR3 sequence: CASSEPPGGPRHEQYF. The CDR3, as DNA: TGTGCCAGCAGTGAACCCCCAGGGGGACCGAGGCACGAGCAGTACTTC. V and J are TRBV6-1 and TRBJ2-7, with 7 bases that match TRBD1. J was trimmed by 5 bases and V by 2 bases; bases with no gene match: 12. The CDR3 contains 16 residues. Germline V gives CDR1 MNHNS, CDR2 SASEGT.

The chain is built from TRBV4-2 and TRBJ2-7; 8 bases map to TRBD2. This CDR3 comprises 15 residues. Looked up from germline, CDR1 is LGHNA and CDR2 is YNFKEQ. J gave up 4 bases and V 0 bases, and 5 bases lay outside the gene matches. Here the CDR3 reads CASSQEGAGEYEQYF. CDR3 DNA sequence: TGTGCCAGCAGCCAAGAAGGAGCGGGAGAGTACGAGCAGTACTTC.

The table lists this clone with a few counts. CDR3 amino acids: CASSRRQGGTGELFF. CDR3 coding DNA: TGTGCCAGCAGTAGACGACAGGGGGGCACCGGGGAGCTGTTTTTT. The rearrangement links TRBV7-3 to TRBJ2-2; 9 nucleotides match TRBD1. CDR3 length: 15 residues. Trimming cost V 6 bases and J 4 bases; bases outside gene matches: 6. CDR1 is SGHTA, CDR2 FQGTGA, per germline. Full variable domain (outside the CDR3, taken from reference TRBV7-3 and TRBJ2-2): GAGVSQTPSNKVTEKGKYVELRCDPISGHTALYWYRQSLGQGPEFLIYFQGTGAADDSGLPNDRFFAVRPEGSVSTLKIQRTERGDSAVYLCASSRRQGGTGELFFGEGSRLTVL.

V gene TRBV27 combines with J gene TRBJ2-3; 10 positions agree with TRBD1. Trimming cost V 2 bases and J 2 bases; bases outside gene matches: 10. Germline CDR1 MNHEY, CDR2 SMNVEV (reference sequence). This CDR3 contains 18 residues. CDR3 protein: CASSLRQGARRLTDTQYF. Here the CDR3 DNA reads TGTGCCAGCAGTTTAAGACAGGGGGCCCGCCGTCTCACAGATACGCAGTATTTT.

This clone showed up just a few times. This chain uses TRBV28 with TRBJ1-6; D call uncertain. Germline values: CDR1 MDHEN, CDR2 SYDVKM. V lost 2 bases and J 3 bases, leaving 5 bases between the germline ends. The CDR3 extends over 14 amino acids. The CDR3 reads CASSLNSYNSPLHF. The CDR3 DNA follows: TGTGCCAGCAGTTTAAACAGCTATAATTCACCCCTCCACTTT. Supplemented by reference TRBV28 and TRBJ1-6, the full variable domain reads DVKVTQSSRYLVKRTGEKVFLECVQDMDHENMFWYRQDPGLGLRLIYFSYDVKMKEKGDIPEGYSVSREKKERFSLILESASTNQTSMYLCASSLNSYNSPLHFGNGTRLTVT.

V gene TRBV9 combines with J gene TRBJ1-1; 9 nucleotides agree with TRBD1. With 2 bases clipped from V and 8 bases from J, the junction kept 7 bases outside the gene matches. The germline gives CDR1 SGDLS, CDR2 YYNGEE. There are 14 residues in the CDR3. CDR3 protein: CASSVRDRAAEAFF. For the CDR3, the DNA is TGTGCCAGCAGCGTTCGGGACAGGGCAGCAGAAGCTTTCTTT.

This rearrangement joins TRBV20-1 to TRBJ2-5; D gene uncertain. V was trimmed by 7 bases and J by 3 bases, leaving 9 bases between them. The germline V gene has CDR1 DFQATT and CDR2 SNEGSKA (reference sequence). There are 11 residues in the CDR3. CDR3 region: CSGAAKETQYF. The CDR3 DNA reads as TGCAGTGGGGCAGCTAAAGAGACCCAGTACTTC.

The rearrangement uses TRBV12-1 and TRBJ2-1; the table's D call of TRBD2 was not tested on the DNA. TRBV12-1 has pseudogene status. The CDR3 contains 19 residues. The CDR3 coding sequence is TGTGCCAGCAGCAACGTGACTAGCGGGAGAAGTACCTCCTACAATGAGCAGTTCTTC. Its translation: CASSNVTSGRSTSYNEQFF.

The rearrangement links TRBV11-2 to TRBJ2-3, with TRBD2 as a possible D gene (5 bases). The CDR3 loop spans 15 amino acids. Looked up from germline, CDR1 is SGHAT and CDR2 is FQNNGV. The germline V and J ends were trimmed by 1 base and 1 base, with 9 bases remaining between them. In DNA form, the CDR3 reads TGTGCCAGCAGCTTAGGGACTCCCCGCACAGATACGCAGTATTTT. It codes for CASSLGTPRTDTQYF. Full variable domain (outside the CDR3, taken from reference TRBV11-2 and TRBJ2-3): EAGVAQSPRYKIIEKRQSVAFWCNPISGHATLYWYQQILGQGPKLLIQFQNNGVVDDSQLPKDRFSAERLKGVDSTLKIQPAKLEDSAVYLCASSLGTPRTDTQYFGPGTRLTVL.